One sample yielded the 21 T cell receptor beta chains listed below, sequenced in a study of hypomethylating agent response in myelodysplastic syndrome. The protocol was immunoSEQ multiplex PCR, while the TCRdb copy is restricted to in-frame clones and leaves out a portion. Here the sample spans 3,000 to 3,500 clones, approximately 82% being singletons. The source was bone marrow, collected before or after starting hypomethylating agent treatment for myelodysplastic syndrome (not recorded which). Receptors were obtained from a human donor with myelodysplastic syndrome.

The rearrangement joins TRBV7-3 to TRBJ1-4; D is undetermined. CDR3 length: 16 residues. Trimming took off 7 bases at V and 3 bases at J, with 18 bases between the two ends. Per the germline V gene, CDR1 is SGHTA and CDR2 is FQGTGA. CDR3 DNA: TGTGCCAGCATGTCAACGCACCCGAGACCTAATGAAAAACTGTTTTTT. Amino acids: CASMSTHPRPNEKLFF.

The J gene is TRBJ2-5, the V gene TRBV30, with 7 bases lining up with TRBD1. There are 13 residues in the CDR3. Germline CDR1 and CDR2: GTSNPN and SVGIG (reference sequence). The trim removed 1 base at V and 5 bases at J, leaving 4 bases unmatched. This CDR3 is CAWSGAGGETQYF. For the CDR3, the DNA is TGTGCCTGGAGTGGAGCAGGGGGTGAGACCCAGTACTTC. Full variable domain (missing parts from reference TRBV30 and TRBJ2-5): SQTIHQWPATLVQPVGSPLSLECTVEGTSNPNLYWYRQAAGRGLQLLFYSVGIGQISSEVPQNLSASRPQDRQFILSSKKLLLSDSGFYLCAWSGAGGETQYFGPGTRLLVL.

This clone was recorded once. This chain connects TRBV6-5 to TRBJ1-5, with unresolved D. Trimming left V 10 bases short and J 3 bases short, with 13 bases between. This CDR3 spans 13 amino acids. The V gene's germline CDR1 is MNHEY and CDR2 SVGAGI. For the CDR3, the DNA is TGTGCCACCCAGGACGGTTACAATCAGCCCCAGCATTTT. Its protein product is CATQDGYNQPQHF.

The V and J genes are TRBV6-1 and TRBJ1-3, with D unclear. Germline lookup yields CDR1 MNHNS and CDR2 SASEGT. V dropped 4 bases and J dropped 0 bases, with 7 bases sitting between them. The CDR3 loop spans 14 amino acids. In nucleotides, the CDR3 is TGTGCCAGCAGTGGTGGAAGCTCTGGAAACACCATATATTTT. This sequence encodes CASSGGSSGNTIYF.

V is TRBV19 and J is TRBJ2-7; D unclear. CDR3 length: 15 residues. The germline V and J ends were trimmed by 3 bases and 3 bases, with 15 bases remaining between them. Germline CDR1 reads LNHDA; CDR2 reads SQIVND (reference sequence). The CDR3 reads CASSIGLIGVYEQYF. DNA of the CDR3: TGTGCCAGTAGTATCGGCCTCATTGGGGTCTACGAGCAGTACTTC.

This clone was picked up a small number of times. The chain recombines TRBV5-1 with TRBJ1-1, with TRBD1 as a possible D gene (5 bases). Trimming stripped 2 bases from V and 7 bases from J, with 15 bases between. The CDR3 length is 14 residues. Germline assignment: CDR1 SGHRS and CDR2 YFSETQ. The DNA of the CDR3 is TGCGCCAGCAGCTTTAACAGCCAAACAGGTGAAGCTTTCTTT. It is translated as CASSFNSQTGEAFF.

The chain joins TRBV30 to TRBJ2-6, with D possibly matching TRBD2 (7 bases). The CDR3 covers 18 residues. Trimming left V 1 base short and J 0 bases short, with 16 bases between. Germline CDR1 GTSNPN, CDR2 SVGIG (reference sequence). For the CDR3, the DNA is TGTGCCTGGAGTGCCGACTTAGGGGGGGTCTCTGGGGCCAACGTCCTGACTTTC. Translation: CAWSADLGGVSGANVLTF. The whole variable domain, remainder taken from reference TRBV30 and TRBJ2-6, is SQTIHQWPATLVQPVGSPLSLECTVEGTSNPNLYWYRQAAGRGLQLLFYSVGIGQISSEVPQNLSASRPQDRQFILSSKKLLLSDSGFYLCAWSADLGGVSGANVLTFGAGSRLTVL.

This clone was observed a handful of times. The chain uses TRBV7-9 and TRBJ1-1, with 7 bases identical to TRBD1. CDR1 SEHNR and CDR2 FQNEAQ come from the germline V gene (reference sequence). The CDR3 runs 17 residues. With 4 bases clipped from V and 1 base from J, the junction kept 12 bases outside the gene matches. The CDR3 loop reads CASSSTRTGYGNTEAFF. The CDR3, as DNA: TGTGCCAGCAGCTCCACCCGGACAGGTTACGGGAACACTGAAGCTTTCTTT.

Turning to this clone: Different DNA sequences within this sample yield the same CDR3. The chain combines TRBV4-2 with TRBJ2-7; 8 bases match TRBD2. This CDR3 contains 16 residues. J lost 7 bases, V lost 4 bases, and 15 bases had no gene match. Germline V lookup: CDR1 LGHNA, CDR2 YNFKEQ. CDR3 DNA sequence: TGTGCCAGCAGCCGTCGGGGGGGCCCTCAACTCGATGAGCAGTACTTC. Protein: CASSRRGGPQLDEQYF.

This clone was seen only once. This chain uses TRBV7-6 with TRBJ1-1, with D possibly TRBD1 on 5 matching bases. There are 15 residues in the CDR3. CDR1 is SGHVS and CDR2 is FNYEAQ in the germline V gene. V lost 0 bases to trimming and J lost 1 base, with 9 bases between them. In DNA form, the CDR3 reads TGTGCCAGCAGCTTAGCTCCAGGGACGAACACTGAAGCTTTCTTT. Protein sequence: CASSLAPGTNTEAFF.

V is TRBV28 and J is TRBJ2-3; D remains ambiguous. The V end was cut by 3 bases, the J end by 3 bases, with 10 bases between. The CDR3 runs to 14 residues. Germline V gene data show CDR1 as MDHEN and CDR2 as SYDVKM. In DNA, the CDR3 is TGTGCCAGCAGTTTTTTAGCTGGGACAGATACGCAGTATTTT. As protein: CASSFLAGTDTQYF.

DNA of the CDR3: TGTGCCGCAGCACCTCTTGGGGTATACGGGCAGCCCCAGCATTTT. It translates to CAAAPLGVYGQPQHF. This chain joins TRBV6-1 and TRBJ1-5; no clear D. The CDR3 is 15 amino acids. CDR1 and CDR2 (germline): MNHNS, SASEGT. Trimming pared 11 bases from V and 7 bases from J, leaving 24 bases between.

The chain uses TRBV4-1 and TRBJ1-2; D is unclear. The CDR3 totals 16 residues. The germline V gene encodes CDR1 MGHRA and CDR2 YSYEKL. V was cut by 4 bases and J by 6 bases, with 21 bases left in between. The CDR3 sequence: CASSPTGPRGDHGYTF. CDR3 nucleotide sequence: TGCGCCAGCAGCCCGACGGGCCCCCGAGGAGACCATGGCTACACCTTC.

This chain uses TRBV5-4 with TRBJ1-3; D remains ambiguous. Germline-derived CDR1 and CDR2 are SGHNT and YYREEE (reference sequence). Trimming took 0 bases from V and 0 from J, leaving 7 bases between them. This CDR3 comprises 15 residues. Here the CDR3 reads CASSLEEYSGNTIYF. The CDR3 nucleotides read TGTGCCAGCAGCTTGGAGGAATACTCTGGAAACACCATATATTTT.

This chain's CDR3 is CASSLSGYQETQYF. In DNA, the CDR3 is TGTGCCAGCAGTTTATCAGGATACCAAGAGACCCAGTACTTC. The chain joins TRBV27 to TRBJ2-5; D is ambiguous. Germline CDR1 reads MNHEY; CDR2 reads SMNVEV (reference sequence). The CDR3 loop spans 14 amino acids. Between the trimmed V and J ends, which lost 0 bases and 0 bases, there was a span of 5 bases.

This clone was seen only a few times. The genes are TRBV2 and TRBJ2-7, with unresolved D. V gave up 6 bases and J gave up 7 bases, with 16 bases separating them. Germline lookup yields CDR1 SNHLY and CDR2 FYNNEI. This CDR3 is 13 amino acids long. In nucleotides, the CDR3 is TGTGCCAGCAGGGCGACGAGATTGAGAGAGCAGTACTTC. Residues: CASRATRLREQYF.

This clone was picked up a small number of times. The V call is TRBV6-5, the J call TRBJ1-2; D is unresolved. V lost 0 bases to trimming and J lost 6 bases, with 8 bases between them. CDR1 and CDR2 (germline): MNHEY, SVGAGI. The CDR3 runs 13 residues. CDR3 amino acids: CASSYSTGHGYTF. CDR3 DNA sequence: TGTGCCAGCAGTTACTCAACGGGTCATGGCTACACCTTC.

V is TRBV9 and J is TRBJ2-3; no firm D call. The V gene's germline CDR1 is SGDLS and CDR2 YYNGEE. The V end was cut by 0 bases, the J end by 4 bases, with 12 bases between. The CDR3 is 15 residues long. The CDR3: CASSVALGSSDTQYF. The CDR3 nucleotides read TGTGCCAGCAGCGTAGCCCTCGGGTCCTCAGATACGCAGTATTTT.

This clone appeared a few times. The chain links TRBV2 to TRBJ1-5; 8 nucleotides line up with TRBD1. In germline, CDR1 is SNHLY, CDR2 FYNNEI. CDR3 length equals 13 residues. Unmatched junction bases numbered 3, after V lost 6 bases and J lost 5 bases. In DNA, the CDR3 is TGTGCCAGCAGCCCGACAGGGGATCAGCCCCAGCATTTT. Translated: CASSPTGDQPQHF.

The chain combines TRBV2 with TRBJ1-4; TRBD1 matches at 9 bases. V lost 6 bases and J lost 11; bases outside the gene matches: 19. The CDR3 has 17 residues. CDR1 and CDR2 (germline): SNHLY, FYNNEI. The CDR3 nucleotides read TGTGCCAGCAGCGATATAGGGGGACAGGGAGCGTCAGGGAAACTGTTTTTT. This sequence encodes CASSDIGGQGASGKLFF.

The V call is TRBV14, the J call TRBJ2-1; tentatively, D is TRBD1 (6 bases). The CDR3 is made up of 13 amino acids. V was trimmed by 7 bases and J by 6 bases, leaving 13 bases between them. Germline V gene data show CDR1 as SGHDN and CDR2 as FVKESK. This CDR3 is CASNHLDSNEQFF. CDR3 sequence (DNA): TGTGCCAGCAACCACTTGGACAGCAATGAGCAGTTCTTC. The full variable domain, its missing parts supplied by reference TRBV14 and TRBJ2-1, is EAGVTQFPSHSVIEKGQTVTLRCDPISGHDNLYWYRRVMGKEIKFLLHFVKESKQDESGMPNNRFLAERTGGTYSTLKVQPAELEDSGVYFCASNHLDSNEQFFGPGTRLTVL.